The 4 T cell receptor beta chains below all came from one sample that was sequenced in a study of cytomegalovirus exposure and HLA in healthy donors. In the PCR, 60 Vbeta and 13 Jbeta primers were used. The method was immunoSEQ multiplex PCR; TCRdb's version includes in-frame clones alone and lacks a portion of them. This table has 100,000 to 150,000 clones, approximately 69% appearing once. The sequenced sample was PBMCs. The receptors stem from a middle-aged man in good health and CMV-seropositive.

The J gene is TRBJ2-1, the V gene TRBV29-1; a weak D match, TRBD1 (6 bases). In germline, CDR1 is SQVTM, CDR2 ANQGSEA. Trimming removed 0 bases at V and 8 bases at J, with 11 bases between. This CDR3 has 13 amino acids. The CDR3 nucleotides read TGCAGCGTTGAAGAGGACAGTCCCCATGAGCAGTTCTTC. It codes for CSVEEDSPHEQFF.

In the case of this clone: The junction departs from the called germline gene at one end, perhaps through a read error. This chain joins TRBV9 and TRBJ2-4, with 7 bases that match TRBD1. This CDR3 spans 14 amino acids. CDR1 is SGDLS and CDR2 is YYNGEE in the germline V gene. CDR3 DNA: TGTGCCAGCAGCCCAAACCTCGACAGGGACCAAGAGAACTTC. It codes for CASSPNLDRDQENF.

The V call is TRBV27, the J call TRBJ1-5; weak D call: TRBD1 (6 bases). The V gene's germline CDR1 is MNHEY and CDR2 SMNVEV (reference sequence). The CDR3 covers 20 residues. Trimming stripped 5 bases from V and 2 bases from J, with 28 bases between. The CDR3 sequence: CASSRPGRGLNRFGNQPQHF. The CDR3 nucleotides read TGTGCCAGCAGTAGGCCGGGGAGGGGGTTAAATCGTTTTGGCAATCAGCCCCAGCATTTT.

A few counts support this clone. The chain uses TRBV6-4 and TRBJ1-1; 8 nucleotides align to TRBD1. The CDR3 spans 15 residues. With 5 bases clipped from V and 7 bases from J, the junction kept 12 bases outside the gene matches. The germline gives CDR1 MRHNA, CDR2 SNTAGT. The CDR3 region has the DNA TGTGCCAGCAGTTACTTGGACAGGGCTCTTTATGAAGCTTTCTTT. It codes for CASSYLDRALYEAFF.